The rows below give T cell receptor beta chains drawn from one sample of a study of beta chain features in type 1 diabetes. Generated by immunoSEQ multiplex PCR, the TCRdb table keeps only in-frame clones and is missing some. This sample has about 900,000 clones; 17% occur once, and the top ten carry 0.023%. Sequencing was carried out using naive CD4+ T cells from blood. Receptors originate from a woman younger than 35 in good health. Both conserved end residues are part of each CDR3. The order of the fields is J gene, V gene, D gene, clone size, CDR3 protein, CDR3 DNA. D genes are given only for firm matches. Rows give clone size only sometimes, using once, few, many, or a class for an expanded clone.

TRBJ2-1 | TRBV19 | - | few | CASSGYAVHEQFF | TGTGCCAGTAGTGGGTACGCAGTACATGAGCAGTTCTTC
TRBJ2-1 | TRBV11-2 | TRBD2 | few | CASSLDLREFNEQFF | TGTGCCAGCAGCTTAGATCTGCGGGAGTTTAATGAGCAGTTCTTC
TRBJ1-1 | TRBV6-5 | - | few | CASQRENTEAFF | TGTGCCAGCCAGAGGGAGAACACTGAAGCTTTCTTT
TRBJ2-7 | TRBV29-1 | TRBD2 | few | CSVGRREIGNYEQYF | TGCAGCGTTGGAAGGCGGGAGATCGGCAATTACGAGCAGTACTTC
TRBJ2-5 | TRBV25-1 | - | - | CASSEWGGQEETQYF | TGTGCCAGCAGTGAATGGGGGGGGCAGGAAGAGACCCAGTACTTC
TRBJ2-5 | TRBV5-4 | - | - | CASSLEVETQYF | TGTGCCAGCAGCTTGGAGGTTGAGACCCAGTACTTC
TRBJ2-3 | TRBV7-9 | - | - | CASSLTSLRGRNGTDTQYF | TGTGCCAGCAGCTTGACCAGCCTCAGGGGAAGAAACGGCACAGATACGCAGTATTTT
TRBJ2-1 | TRBV28 | - | - | CASSRSFGEQFF | TGTGCCAGCAGTCGGAGTTTCGGTGAGCAGTTCTTC
TRBJ2-5 | TRBV29-1 | - | few | CSVLVQETQYF | TGCAGCGTTCTGGTCCAAGAGACCCAGTACTTC
TRBJ2-3 | TRBV7-2 | - | few | CASSLSDTQYF | TGTGCCAGCAGTCTATCTGATACGCAGTATTTT
TRBJ2-1 | TRBV15 | - | - | CATSGDVVSEQFF | TGTGCCACCAGCGGGGACGTCGTAAGTGAGCAGTTCTTC
TRBJ2-3 | TRBV5-4 | TRBD2 | few | CASSFFSGSTDTQYF | TGTGCCAGCAGCTTTTTTAGCGGGAGCACAGATACGCAGTATTTT
TRBJ2-7 | TRBV10-3 | - | - | CAIRGTVSYEQYF | TGTGCCATCAGGGGGACGGTATCCTACGAGCAGTACTTC
TRBJ2-7 | TRBV29-1 | TRBD1 | - | CSVLTGVLEQYF | TGCAGCGTCTTGACAGGGGTTCTCGAGCAGTACTTC
TRBJ1-2 | TRBV28 | TRBD1 | - | CASSVPGQPYGYTF | TGTGCCAGCAGTGTACCGGGACAGCCCTATGGCTACACCTTC
TRBJ1-2 | TRBV19 | TRBD1 | - | CASSQTGTVYGYTF | TGTGCCAGTAGCCAGACCGGGACAGTCTATGGCTACACCTTC
TRBJ2-7 | TRBV7-9 | TRBD1 | - | CASSRAGGAPGWSEQYF | TGTGCCAGCAGCCGGGCAGGGGGAGCTCCTGGATGGTCCGAGCAGTACTTC
TRBJ2-7 | TRBV11-1 | TRBD2 | - | CASSLDSGIPREQYF | TGTGCCAGCAGCTTGGATAGCGGGATCCCCCGCGAGCAGTACTTC
TRBJ2-1 | TRBV7-9 | TRBD1 | few | CASSLGQGSYNEQFF | TGTGCCAGCAGCTTAGGACAGGGATCCTACAATGAGCAGTTCTTC
TRBJ1-3 | TRBV18 | - | - | CASSPPGSSGNTIYF | TGTGCCAGCTCACCACCGGGAAGCTCTGGAAACACCATATATTTT
TRBJ2-7 | TRBV5-6 | TRBD2 | few | CASSFSGRYEQYF | TGTGCCAGCAGCTTCAGCGGGAGGTACGAGCAGTACTTC
TRBJ2-3 | TRBV5-1 | TRBD1 | - | CASSLTGQGVDTQYF | TGCGCCAGCAGCTTGACAGGACAGGGGGTAGATACGCAGTATTTT
TRBJ2-5 | TRBV19 | TRBD2 | few | CATANSGWETQYF | TGTGCCACCGCCAATAGCGGGTGGGAGACCCAGTACTTC
TRBJ2-5 | TRBV6-5 | - | few | CASSSKGGFGETQYF | TGTGCCAGCAGTTCCAAGGGTGGGTTCGGAGAGACCCAGTACTTC
TRBJ2-3 | TRBV4-1 | TRBD2 | - | CASSQILAGVTDTQYF | TGCGCCAGCAGCCAAATTCTCGCGGGAGTCACAGATACGCAGTATTTT
TRBJ1-5 | TRBV29-1 | - | - | CSVGHSNQPQHF | TGCAGCGTAGGACATAGCAATCAGCCCCAGCATTTT
TRBJ2-7 | TRBV6-1 | - | - | CASSEAGWANYEQYF | TGTGCCAGCAGTGAAGCGGGCTGGGCTAACTACGAGCAGTACTTC
TRBJ2-7 | TRBV28 | TRBD2 | - | CASSLQAGPYEQYF | TGTGCCAGCAGTTTACAAGCGGGACCCTACGAGCAGTACTTC
TRBJ1-2 | TRBV6-5 | - | - | CASKTAPRNGYTF | TGTGCCAGCAAGACAGCTCCAAGGAATGGCTACACCTTC
TRBJ2-7 | TRBV10-3 | TRBD2 | - | CAIASGDPYEQYF | TGTGCCATCGCTAGCGGCGATCCCTACGAGCAGTACTTC
TRBJ1-1 | TRBV11-2 | TRBD1 | few | CASSLGQGAGTEAFF | TGTGCCAGCAGCCTAGGACAGGGGGCGGGCACTGAAGCTTTCTTT
TRBJ2-1 | TRBV7-3 | - | few | CASSLGTHNEQFF | TGTGCCAGCAGCTTAGGGACACACAATGAGCAGTTCTTC
TRBJ2-2 | TRBV5-1 | TRBD2 | - | CVSSFETSVTGELFF | TGCGTCAGCAGCTTTGAGACTAGCGTCACCGGGGAGCTGTTTTTT
TRBJ1-1 | TRBV6-6 | - | few | CAITPQGSTEAFF | TGTGCCATCACCCCTCAGGGAAGCACTGAAGCTTTCTTT
TRBJ2-3 | TRBV7-2 | TRBD2 | - | CASSLAAGLPSDTQYF | TGTGCCAGCAGCTTAGCCGCGGGACTACCGAGCGATACGCAGTATTTT
TRBJ2-1 | TRBV14 | TRBD2 | - | CASSQVIAGGYNEQFF | TGTGCCAGCAGCCAAGTTATAGCGGGGGGCTACAATGAGCAGTTCTTC
TRBJ2-4 | TRBV27 | - | few | CASSPRWQSLTKNIQYF | TGTGCCAGCAGTCCTCGATGGCAATCACTGACCAAAAACATTCAGTACTTC
TRBJ2-5 | TRBV10-3 | - | - | CAISDRDPLETQYF | TGTGCCATCAGTGACCGGGACCCGCTGGAGACCCAGTACTTC
TRBJ2-1 | TRBV5-4 | - | few | CASSRPGGAVDEQFF | TGTGCCAGCAGCCGACCTGGGGGAGCTGTCGATGAGCAGTTCTTC
TRBJ2-7 | TRBV7-2 | - | few | CASSLNGWEAYEQYF | TGTGCCAGCAGCTTAAACGGGTGGGAAGCCTACGAGCAGTACTTC
TRBJ2-3 | TRBV4-3 | TRBD2 | few | CASSQESLAGAPDTQYF | TGCGCCAGCAGCCAAGAATCGCTAGCGGGAGCCCCAGATACGCAGTATTTT
TRBJ2-3 | TRBV10-3 | - | many | CAISESDTQYF | TGTGCCATCAGTGAGTCTGATACGCAGTATTTT
TRBJ2-2 | TRBV5-1 | - | few | CASSLFRGGLSGELFF | TGCGCCAGCAGCTTGTTCCGAGGAGGTTTGTCAGGGGAGCTGTTTTTT
TRBJ1-4 | TRBV18 | - | - | CASSPLESANEKLFF | TGTGCCAGCTCACCACTAGAATCCGCTAATGAAAAACTGTTTTTT
TRBJ1-2 | TRBV7-9 | - | few | CASSRTETANYGYTF | TGTGCCAGCAGCCGCACAGAAACAGCTAACTATGGCTACACCTTC
TRBJ2-1 | TRBV2 | TRBD2 | - | CASTPSLAGGYNEQFF | TGTGCCAGCACCCCCTCCCTAGCGGGAGGTTACAATGAGCAGTTCTTC
TRBJ1-1 | TRBV7-9 | - | - | CASTPLGRVNTEAFF | TGTGCCAGCACGCCGCTGGGCAGGGTGAACACTGAAGCTTTCTTT
TRBJ2-5 | TRBV28 | TRBD1 | - | CASSFYRGMETQYF | TGTGCCAGCAGTTTTTACAGGGGGATGGAGACCCAGTACTTC
TRBJ2-1 | TRBV7-8 | TRBD2 | - | CASSRAGVSYNEQFF | TGTGCCAGCAGCCGAGCGGGAGTATCCTACAATGAGCAGTTCTTC
TRBJ2-2 | TRBV28 | TRBD1 | - | CASSRQGSSGELFF | TGTGCCAGCAGTCGACAGGGTAGCTCCGGGGAGCTGTTTTTT
TRBJ2-1 | TRBV15 | TRBD2 | few | CATSRVLAGEWEQFF | TGTGCCACCAGCAGAGTACTAGCGGGAGAGTGGGAGCAGTTCTTC
TRBJ1-5 | TRBV2 | - | - | CASSVVSSNQPQHF | TGTGCCAGCAGTGTAGTTTCTAGCAATCAGCCCCAGCATTTT